The entry that follows covers one TCR beta chain sequence. This entry belongs to a study of blood T cell repertoires in COVID-19. Study context: Sites in the United States, Italy and Spain provided acute and convalescent COVID-19 samples. In each case, the material was cDNA or gDNA derived from T cells, B-cell-depleted T cells, or PBMCs.

Libraries were prepared by immunoSEQ multiplex PCR; TCRdb keeps only in-frame clonotypes and omits some of them. The repertoire has 55,000 to 85,000 clones, approximately 90% of them found once; the top ten carry over 4%. The V and J ends lost 4 bases and 3 bases respectively, with 10 bases between them. In germline, CDR1 is SGDLS, CDR2 YYNGEE. The CDR3 length is 14 residues. The J gene is TRBJ1-4, the V gene TRBV9; weak D call: TRBD1 (5 bases). The specimen was peripheral blood. The receptor was derived from a woman aged 18-29 years with acute or convalescent COVID-19. The CDR3 loop is CASSRQRSNEKLFF. Here the CDR3 DNA reads TGTGCCAGCAGCCGACAGCGTTCTAATGAAAAACTGTTTTTT.